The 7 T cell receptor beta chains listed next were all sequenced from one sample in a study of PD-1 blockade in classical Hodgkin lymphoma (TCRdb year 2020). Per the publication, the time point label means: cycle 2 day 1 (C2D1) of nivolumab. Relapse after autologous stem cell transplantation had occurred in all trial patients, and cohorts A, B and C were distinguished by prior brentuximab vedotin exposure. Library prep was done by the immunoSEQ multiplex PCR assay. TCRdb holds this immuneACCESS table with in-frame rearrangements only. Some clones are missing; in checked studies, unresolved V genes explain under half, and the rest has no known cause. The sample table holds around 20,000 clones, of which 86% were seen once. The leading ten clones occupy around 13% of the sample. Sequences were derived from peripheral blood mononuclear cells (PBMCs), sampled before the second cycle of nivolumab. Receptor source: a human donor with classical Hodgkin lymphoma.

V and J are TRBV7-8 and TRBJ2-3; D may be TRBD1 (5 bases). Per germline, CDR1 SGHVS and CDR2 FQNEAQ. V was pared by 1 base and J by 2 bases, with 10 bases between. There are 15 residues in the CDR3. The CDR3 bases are TGTGCCAGCAGCTTAGGGCAGGGTATCACAGATACGCAGTATTTT. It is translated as CASSLGQGITDTQYF.

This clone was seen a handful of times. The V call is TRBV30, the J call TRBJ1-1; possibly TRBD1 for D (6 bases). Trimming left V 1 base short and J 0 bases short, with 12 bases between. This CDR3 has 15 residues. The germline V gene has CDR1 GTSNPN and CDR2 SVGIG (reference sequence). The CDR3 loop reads CAWSGTALMNTEAFF. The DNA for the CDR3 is TGTGCCTGGAGTGGGACAGCACTGATGAACACTGAAGCTTTCTTT. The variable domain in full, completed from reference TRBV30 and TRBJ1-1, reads SQTIHQWPATLVQPVGSPLSLECTVEGTSNPNLYWYRQAAGRGLQLLFYSVGIGQISSEVPQNLSASRPQDRQFILSSKKLLLSDSGFYLCAWSGTALMNTEAFFGQGTRLTVV.

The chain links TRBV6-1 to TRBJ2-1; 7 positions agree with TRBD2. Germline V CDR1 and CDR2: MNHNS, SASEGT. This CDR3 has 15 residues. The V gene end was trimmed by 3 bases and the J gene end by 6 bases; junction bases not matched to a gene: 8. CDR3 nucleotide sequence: TGTGCCAGCAGTGAGCGGGGGACCCCCCCCAATGAGCAGTTCTTC. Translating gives CASSERGTPPNEQFF.

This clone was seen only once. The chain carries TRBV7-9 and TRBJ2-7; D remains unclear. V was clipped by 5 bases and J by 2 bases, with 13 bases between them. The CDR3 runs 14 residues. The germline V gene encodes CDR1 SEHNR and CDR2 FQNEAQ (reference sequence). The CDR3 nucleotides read TGTGCCAGCAGCAACCTGGAAGGAGCCTACGAGCAGTACTTC. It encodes CASSNLEGAYEQYF.

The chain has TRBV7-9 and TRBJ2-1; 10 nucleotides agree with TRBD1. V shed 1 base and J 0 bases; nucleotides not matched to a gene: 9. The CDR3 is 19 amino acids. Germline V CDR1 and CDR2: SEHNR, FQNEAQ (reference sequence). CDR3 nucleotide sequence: TGTGCCAGCAGCTTAGTGACAGGGGGCCAAGGTAGCTCCTACAATGAGCAGTTCTTC. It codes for CASSLVTGGQGSSYNEQFF. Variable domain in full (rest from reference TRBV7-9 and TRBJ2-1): DTGVSQNPRHKITKRGQNVTFRCDPISEHNRLYWYRQTLGQGPEFLTYFQNEAQLEKSRLLSDRFSAERPKGSFSTLEIQRTEQGDSAMYLCASSLVTGGQGSSYNEQFFGPGTRLTVL.

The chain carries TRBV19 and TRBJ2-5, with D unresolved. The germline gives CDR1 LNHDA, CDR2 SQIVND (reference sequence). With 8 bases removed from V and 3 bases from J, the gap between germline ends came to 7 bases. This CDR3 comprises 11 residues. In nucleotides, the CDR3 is TGTGCCAGTCGCGCCGAAGAGACCCAGTACTTC. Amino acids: CASRAEETQYF. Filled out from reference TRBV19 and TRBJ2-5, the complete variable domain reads DGGITQSPKYLFRKEGQNVTLSCEQNLNHDAMYWYRQDPGQGLRLIYYSQIVNDFQKGDIAEGYSVSREKKESFPLTVTSAQKNPTAFYLCASRAEETQYFGPGTRLLVL.

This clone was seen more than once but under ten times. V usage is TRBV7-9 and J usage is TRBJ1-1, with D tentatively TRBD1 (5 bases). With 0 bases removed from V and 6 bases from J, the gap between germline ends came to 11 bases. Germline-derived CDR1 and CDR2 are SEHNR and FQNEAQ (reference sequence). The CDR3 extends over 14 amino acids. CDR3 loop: CASSLAPQGAEAFF. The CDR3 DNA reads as TGTGCCAGCAGCTTAGCCCCCCAGGGCGCTGAAGCTTTCTTT.